Listed below are T cell receptor beta chains from one sample, sequenced in a study of blood T cell repertoires in COVID-19. Profiling relied on immunoSEQ multiplex PCR, and the TCRdb table lists in-frame clones only, not all of them. Here the sample spans 250,000 or so clones, about nine tenths being singletons. Source material: PBMCs or T cells enriched from blood (not recorded which). These receptor sequences come from a man aged 35 to 55 who had recovered from COVID-19. Both conserved end residues are part of each CDR3. The D gene is left open where the match is weak. For some rows the clone size is stated as once, few or many, or as a class when expanded; others skip it.

NA NA TRBJ2-3 TRBV5-1 TGCGCCAGCAGTGAGGAGGGCTCAGATACGCAGTATTTT CASSEEGSDTQYF
many NA TRBJ1-2 TRBV10-3 TGTGCCATCAGTGAGCTGTTTGCAGCGAATGGCTACACCTTC CAISELFAANGYTF
NA TRBD2 TRBJ2-3 TRBV5-4 TGTGCCAGCAGCTTGGGACTAGCGGGAGGGCCGGGTACGCAGTATTTT CASSLGLAGGPGTQYF
NA TRBD1 TRBJ1-1 TRBV28 TGTGCCAGCAGTTTAATCGGGACAGGTACCTGGAACACTGAAGCTTTCTTT CASSLIGTGTWNTEAFF
NA TRBD2 TRBJ2-1 TRBV10-3 TGTGCCATCAGGGGACTAGCGGGCAATGAGCAGTTCTTC CAIRGLAGNEQFF
few NA TRBJ2-4 TRBV1 TGCACCAGCAGCCAAGATAAGCCACTAGCCAAAAACATTCAGTACTTC CTSSQDKPLAKNIQYF
NA TRBD1 TRBJ2-7 TRBV7-9 TGTGCCAGCAGCCCGACCCGGGACAGGGGCTCCTACGAGCAGTACTTC CASSPTRDRGSYEQYF
many TRBD2 TRBJ2-7 TRBV5-1 TGCGCCAGCAGCTTGGGACTAGCGGACGAGCAGTACTTC CASSLGLADEQYF
NA TRBD1 TRBJ1-2 TRBV30 TGTGCCTGGAGTTATATTTCGGCAGGGGGTTATGGCTACACCTTC CAWSYISAGGYGYTF
NA NA TRBJ1-1 TRBV10-3 TGTGCCATCAATCCCCTTAAGAACACTGAAGCTTTCTTT CAINPLKNTEAFF
NA TRBD1 TRBJ1-2 TRBV5-6 TGTGCCAGCAGCTTTGGCAGGGGGTATGGCTACACCTTC CASSFGRGYGYTF
NA TRBD2 TRBJ2-3 TRBV4-1 TGCGCCAGCAGCCAGGCTCTAGCGGGGGATACGCAGTATTTT CASSQALAGDTQYF
NA NA TRBJ1-6 TRBV19 TGTGCCAGTAGTATCATACAGCTGAATTCACCCCTCCACTTT CASSIIQLNSPLHF
NA TRBD1 TRBJ1-1 TRBV19 TGTGCCAGTAGTAGCCGGACAGGAAGCACTGAAGCTTTCTTT CASSSRTGSTEAFF
NA NA TRBJ1-1 TRBV29-1 TGCAGCGCTCCGACACAAATGAACACTGAAGCTTTCTTT CSAPTQMNTEAFF
NA TRBD1 TRBJ1-6 TRBV14 TGTGCCAGCAGCTGGGGGACAGTATATAATTCACCCCTCCACTTT CASSWGTVYNSPLHF
few TRBD1 TRBJ1-2 TRBV19 TGTGCCAGTAGTATGGGACAGGGGGCGAGTGGCTACACCTTC CASSMGQGASGYTF
NA NA TRBJ2-7 TRBV7-6 TGTGCCAGCAGCCGGGGTGGCAGGGGTTACGAGCAGTACTTC CASSRGGRGYEQYF
NA NA TRBJ1-1 TRBV18 TGTGCCAGCTCACCACCCTCGACTTCGAACACTGAAGCTTTCTTT CASSPPSTSNTEAFF
once NA TRBJ2-7 TRBV5-4 TGTGCCAGCAGCTTGTATGGACAGCCCTACGAGCAGTACTTC CASSLYGQPYEQYF
once TRBD1 TRBJ1-1 TRBV6-5 TGTGCCAGCAGCAAGGACAGGGAATACACTGAAGCTTTCTTT CASSKDREYTEAFF
large NA TRBJ2-1 TRBV6-5 TGTGCCAGTCAAGAGCTAAAAGAGGCCTACAATGAGCAGTTCTTC CASQELKEAYNEQFF
NA NA TRBJ2-1 TRBV7-8 TGTGCCAGCAGCCCCTCGGGGTCCTACAATGAGCAGTTCTTC CASSPSGSYNEQFF
few NA TRBJ2-5 TRBV5-5 TGTGCCAGCAGCTGGGGGGACAGACAAGAGACCCAGTACTTC CASSWGDRQETQYF
NA NA TRBJ2-1 TRBV7-3 TGTGCCAGCAGCGCGGGACTGATGGGGAATGAGCAGTTCTTC CASSAGLMGNEQFF
once NA TRBJ2-2 TRBV9 TGTGCCAGCAGCGTAGCTCATAGGAGGCGTGAGCTGTTTTTT CASSVAHRRRELFF
once TRBD1 TRBJ2-5 TRBV10-3 TGTGCCATCAGCTACGGACAGGGAAGAGAGACCCAGTACTTC CAISYGQGRETQYF
NA NA TRBJ2-1 TRBV6-4 TGTGCCAGCCTGCCGAGGACTCTGGTCCCAGGCAATGAGCAGTTCTTC CASLPRTLVPGNEQFF
NA NA TRBJ2-1 TRBV11-2 TGTGCCAGCAGCCGACAGGATCAGTTTGGGAATGAGCAGTTCTTC CASSRQDQFGNEQFF
NA TRBD2 TRBJ2-3 TRBV4-1 TGCGCCAGCAGCCAACCCGATCCGGGACTAGCGGGAGGAAACACGCAGTATTTT CASSQPDPGLAGGNTQYF
once TRBD1 TRBJ2-5 TRBV29-1 TGCAGCGTTGAAGAAGGACAGGGCCAAGAGACCCAGTACTTC CSVEEGQGQETQYF
NA TRBD2 TRBJ2-7 TRBV6-5 TGTGCCAGCAGTTTTAGCGGGGAGAGCTCCTACGAGCAGTACTTC CASSFSGESSYEQYF
few NA TRBJ1-5 TRBV12-5 TGTGCTAGTGGTGCGGAAGGAGGGGGGGCCAATCAGCCCCAGCATTTT CASGAEGGGANQPQHF
NA NA TRBJ1-2 TRBV7-2 TGTGCCAGCAGCTTAATGCAGAACTATGGCTACACCTTC CASSLMQNYGYTF
once TRBD2 TRBJ2-7 TRBV18 TGTGCCAGCTCACCGTCCGGGGGGGGAAACGACTACGAGCAGTACTTC CASSPSGGGNDYEQYF
NA NA TRBJ2-7 TRBV7-9 TGTGCCAGCAGCCCCACGGCAGGGTGGAACGAGCAGTACTTC CASSPTAGWNEQYF
once NA TRBJ1-1 TRBV19 TGTGCCAGTACAAGGGGTCCGACGAGCACTGAAGCTTTCTTT CASTRGPTSTEAFF
NA TRBD1 TRBJ2-3 TRBV4-1 TGCGCCAGCAGCCCGAGCGGACAGGCGTCTAGCACAGATACGCAGTATTTT CASSPSGQASSTDTQYF
NA NA TRBJ1-5 TRBV4-3 TGCGCCAGCAGCCAAGAACAGGGTGGAGGTCAGCCCCAGCATTTT CASSQEQGGGQPQHF
NA TRBD2 TRBJ2-7 TRBV5-1 TGCGCCAGCAGAGCGGGAGGGGGCTACGAGCAGTACTTC CASRAGGGYEQYF
NA NA TRBJ2-7 TRBV28 TGTGCCAGCAGCGCCACTAGCTACGAGCAGTACTTC CASSATSYEQYF
NA TRBD1 TRBJ1-1 TRBV10-3 TGTGCCAGCAGAGGAAGACAGGGGGCGAACACTGAAGCTTTCTTT CASRGRQGANTEAFF
once TRBD2 TRBJ2-3 TRBV4-2 TGTGCCAGCAGCCAAGAGGGGACTAGCGATAGTCCAGATACGCAGTATTTT CASSQEGTSDSPDTQYF
NA NA TRBJ2-7 TRBV4-1 TGCGCCAGCAGCCAGGGGACTCTAGAATCCTACGAGCAGTACTTC CASSQGTLESYEQYF
NA NA TRBJ2-1 TRBV6-5 TGTGCCAGCAGACGACAGGGAGGCGATGAGCAGTTCTTC CASRRQGGDEQFF
NA NA TRBJ2-2 TRBV29-1 TGCAGCGCATTTGGGGCGGTAAACACCGGGGAGCTGTTTTTT CSAFGAVNTGELFF
once NA TRBJ1-1 TRBV23-1 TGCGCCAGCAGCCGTATGATTACTTTTCGGGACTGGGGGGAAACTGAAGCTTTCTTT CASSRMITFRDWGETEAFF
NA NA TRBJ1-5 TRBV7-2 TGTGCCAGCAGCCTACGTGGGTTTGGAGATCAGCCCCAGCATTTT CASSLRGFGDQPQHF
few NA TRBJ2-2 TRBV2 TGTGCCAGCAGTCCCGGACAGAGAGACACCGGGGAGCTGTTTTTT CASSPGQRDTGELFF
NA TRBD2 TRBJ2-1 TRBV5-1 TGCGCCAGCAGCTTGGACCTGACTAGCGGGGCCAGCAATGAGCAGTTCTTC CASSLDLTSGASNEQFF
NA NA TRBJ2-7 TRBV12-3/TRBV12-4 TGTGCCAGCAGTTTCGCCAGGTCCTACGAGCAGTACTTC CASSFARSYEQYF
NA TRBD1 TRBJ2-2 TRBV7-3 TGTGCCAGCAGTCAACAGGGGGCAACCGGGGAGCTGTTTTTT CASSQQGATGELFF
NA NA TRBJ2-7 TRBV6-6 TGTGCCACCCGCCGCGCATTCAACTACGAGCAGTACTTC CATRRAFNYEQYF